The 21 T cell receptor beta chains listed next were all sequenced from one sample in a study of naive and memory T cell subsets. Findings and caveats of the study: Especially in CD8 cells, naive repertoires contained a few larger clonotypes, possibly CD45RA-re-expressing memory cells.

Both TRBC1 and TRBC2 were covered by a beta constant-region primer of two equimolar oligonucleotides. The ligated cDNA underwent four PCR rounds using SP2 and nested alpha and beta constant-region primers. TCRdb reanalysed the UMI-ligation and nested PCR reads using MiXCR and keeps one entry per CDR3 protein. In the table there are 150,000 or so distinct CDR3 sequences, about 23% of which are singletons. No cognate antigen is known for these TCRs. Sequenced: naive CD4+ T cells from blood. The receptors shown here come from a human donor in good health.

V is TRBV2 and J is TRBJ2-3; 13 bases align to TRBD2. This CDR3 has 17 amino acids. The trim removed 6 bases at V and 2 bases at J, leaving 8 bases unmatched. Germline CDR1 is SNHLY and CDR2 is FYNNEI. The CDR3 here is CASREGGLAGTTDTQYF. In DNA form, the CDR3 reads TGTGCCAGCAGAGAGGGGGGACTAGCGGGAACCACAGATACGCAGTATTTT. Drawing the rest from reference TRBV2 and TRBJ2-3, the complete variable domain is EPEVTQTPSHQVTQMGQEVILRCVPISNHLYFYWYRQILGQKVEFLVSFYNNEISEKSEIFDDQFSVERPDGSNFTLKIRSTKLEDSAMYFCASREGGLAGTTDTQYFGPGTRLTVL.

The chain uses TRBV3-1 and TRBJ2-5; D ambiguous. The V gene lost 2 bases and the J gene lost 5 bases, with 12 bases spanning the gap. CDR3 length equals 14 residues. Germline V gene data show CDR1 as LGHDT and CDR2 as YNNKEL (reference sequence). The CDR3 sequence: CASSQSTGPETQYF. The CDR3 bases are TGTGCCAGCAGCCAATCTACCGGACCGGAGACCCAGTACTTC.

The V gene is TRBV28, the J gene TRBJ2-3; no firm D call. Per the germline V gene, CDR1 is MDHEN and CDR2 is SYDVKM. V was cut by 4 bases and J by 3 bases, with 14 bases left in between. This CDR3 has 15 residues. CDR3 nucleotides: TGTGCCAGCAGTTCCTTTGTCGAGAGGACAGATACGCAGTATTTT. The encoded protein is CASSSFVERTDTQYF.

The rearrangement uses TRBV20-1 and TRBJ1-1, with TRBD1 as a possible D gene (6 bases). This CDR3 is 12 amino acids long. Per germline, CDR1 DFQATT and CDR2 SNEGSKA (reference sequence). V was cut by 6 bases and J by 4 bases, with 12 bases left in between. CDR3 sequence reads: CSARGGGTEAFF. In nucleotides, the CDR3 is TGCAGTGCCAGGGGAGGGGGCACTGAAGCTTTCTTT.

V usage is TRBV3-1 and J usage is TRBJ1-2; 9 nucleotides align to TRBD1. V lost 3 bases, J lost 6 bases, and 8 bases stayed unmatched. Germline V gene sequence: CDR1 LGHDT, CDR2 YNNKEL (reference sequence). The CDR3 consists of 15 residues. The CDR3: CASSHATRDRDGYTF. Written as DNA, the CDR3 is TGTGCCAGCAGCCACGCCACCCGGGACAGGGATGGCTACACCTTC. Full variable domain (outside the CDR3, taken from reference TRBV3-1 and TRBJ1-2): DTAVSQTPKYLVTQMGNDKSIKCEQNLGHDTMYWYKQDSKKFLKIMFSYNNKELIINETVPNRFSPKSPDKAHLNLHINSLELGDSAVYFCASSHATRDRDGYTFGSGTRLTVV.

This chain uses TRBV29-1 with TRBJ2-7; 10 positions agree with TRBD2. The germline gives CDR1 SQVTM, CDR2 ANQGSEA. With 5 bases clipped from V and 0 bases from J, the junction kept 10 bases outside the gene matches. The CDR3 spans 16 residues. CDR3: CSVFSGRSAGSYEQYF. The CDR3 nucleotides are TGCAGCGTTTTTAGCGGGAGGAGTGCGGGCTCCTACGAGCAGTACTTC.

This clonotype was observed a handful of times. This rearrangement joins TRBV7-2 to TRBJ2-7; 7 nucleotides align to TRBD2. The germline CDR1 and CDR2 sequences are SGHTA and FQGNSA. Losses at the gene ends were 8 bases for V and 4 bases for J; bases not matched to a gene: 8. The CDR3 spans 13 residues. The DNA for the CDR3 is TGTGCCAGCCGGCCGAGCGGGACTTACGAGCAGTACTTC. Protein: CASRPSGTYEQYF.

This clonotype is a singleton in its sample. The rearrangement joins TRBV5-1 to TRBJ2-7, with TRBD2 matching over 12 bases. Germline assignment: CDR1 SGHRS and CDR2 YFSETQ. The CDR3 contains 14 residues. With 0 bases clipped from V and 6 bases from J, the junction kept 1 base outside the gene matches. The CDR3 loop reads CASSLVLAGGEQYF. In DNA, the CDR3 is TGCGCCAGCAGCTTGGTACTAGCGGGAGGCGAGCAGTACTTC.

The rearrangement joins TRBV5-1 to TRBJ2-3, with D possibly being TRBD1 (5 bases). The CDR3 is made up of 14 amino acids. V shed 2 bases and J shed 0 bases, with 7 bases lying between them. Per the germline V gene, CDR1 is SGHRS and CDR2 is YFSETQ. This chain's CDR3 is CASSFPGSTDTQYF. CDR3 DNA: TGCGCCAGCAGCTTCCCAGGGAGCACAGATACGCAGTATTTT.

This clonotype was found a few times. It is likely a read error, because the conserved phenylalanine at the end of the CDR3 is missing. The rearrangement uses TRBV6-2 or TRBV6-3 and TRBJ1-2, with D unclear. Germline-derived CDR1 and CDR2 are MNHEY and SVGEGT. CDR3 length equals 12 residues. Trimming cost V 5 bases and J 4 bases, with 8 bases left between them. For the CDR3, the DNA is TGTGCCAGCAGTCCGGACTCCTATGGCTACACCCTC. Translating gives CASSPDSYGYTL.

This clonotype occurred a few times. The chain carries TRBV15 and TRBJ2-5; D remains ambiguous. CDR3 length: 12 amino acids. Germline CDR1 LNHNV, CDR2 YYDKDF (reference sequence). Trimming took off 3 bases at V and 2 bases at J, with 4 bases between the two ends. This CDR3 is CATSSYQETQYF. CDR3 bases: TGTGCCACCAGCAGTTATCAAGAGACCCAGTACTTC.

This clonotype was counted a few times. At one of its ends the junction is not consistent with the germline gene, which may arise from a read error. J is TRBJ1-1 and V is TRBV7-8; no firm D call. Germline V gene data show CDR1 as SGHVS and CDR2 as FQNEAQ. This CDR3 contains 13 residues. The CDR3 region is CVSSLGILTEAFF. The CDR3 nucleotides read TGTGTCAGCAGCTTAGGAATTCTTACTGAAGCTTTCTTT.

The chain employs TRBV4-1 and TRBJ2-3; perhaps TRBD1 as D (5 bases). This CDR3 is built from 16 residues. Trimming shortened V by 0 bases and J by 3 bases, and 13 bases separated the two germline ends. Germline-derived CDR1 and CDR2 are MGHRA and YSYEKL. DNA of the CDR3: TGCGCCAGCAGCCAAGATCTCGGGTCAGGGACAGATACGCAGTATTTT. Translated: CASSQDLGSGTDTQYF.

The V gene is TRBV6-5, the J gene TRBJ2-2, with TRBD2 matching 11 bases. This CDR3 is built from 17 residues. Germline lookup yields CDR1 MNHEY and CDR2 SVGAGI. V lost 2 bases and J lost 2; bases outside the gene matches: 4. Here the CDR3 reads CASSYVAGGPNTGELFF. CDR3 nucleotide sequence: TGTGCCAGCAGTTACGTAGCGGGAGGGCCTAACACCGGGGAGCTGTTTTTT.

The rearrangement links TRBV12-5 to TRBJ2-7; D remains unclear. Trimming shortened V by 0 bases and J by 0 bases, and 21 bases separated the two germline ends. The CDR3 runs to 19 residues. Germline V gene lookup returns CDR1 LGHNT and CDR2 FRNRAP. The CDR3 loop is CASGLVVGLFRQSSYEQYF. The CDR3 coding sequence is TGTGCTAGTGGTTTGGTGGTAGGCCTATTCCGACAAAGCTCCTACGAGCAGTACTTC.

The J gene is TRBJ1-4, the V gene TRBV7-9, with D possibly TRBD1 on 6 matching bases. CDR3 length: 13 residues. In germline, CDR1 is SEHNR, CDR2 FQNEAQ (reference sequence). V lost 2 bases to trimming and J lost 8 bases, with 9 bases between them. Here the CDR3 reads CASSLLDREKLFF. The CDR3, as DNA: TGTGCCAGCAGCTTACTCGACAGGGAAAAACTGTTTTTT.

The V and J genes are TRBV7-6 and TRBJ2-3; D possibly corresponds to TRBD1 (6 bases). This CDR3 spans 15 amino acids. Per the germline V gene, CDR1 is SGHVS and CDR2 is FNYEAQ. V shed 4 bases and J shed 2 bases, with 13 bases lying between them. The CDR3 nucleotides read TGTGCCAGCAGCTCCGGACAGATAATCACAGATACGCAGTATTTT. Translation gives CASSSGQIITDTQYF.

This clonotype was picked up a small number of times. This chain uses TRBV5-1 with TRBJ1-2; D is ambiguous. This CDR3 is 14 amino acids long. CDR1 is SGHRS, CDR2 YFSETQ, per germline. Deletions cut 0 bases from V and 0 bases from J, with 6 bases between. The CDR3 DNA follows: TGCGCCAGCAGCTTGGACCCTGCTAACTATGGCTACACCTTC. Translating gives CASSLDPANYGYTF.

This clonotype was seen once. The gene calls are TRBV4-1 and TRBJ2-1; D possibly corresponds to TRBD1 (6 bases). The CDR3 is 17 amino acids. V was cut by 3 bases and J by 7 bases, with 22 bases left in between. Looked up from germline, CDR1 is MGHRA and CDR2 is YSYEKL. CDR3: CASSQIRQLTGLNEQFF. The CDR3 nucleotides read TGCGCCAGCAGCCAGATCCGCCAGCTAACAGGGTTGAATGAGCAGTTCTTC.

This clonotype was detected ten times or more. The gene calls are TRBV6-2 or TRBV6-3 and TRBJ2-1, with D maybe TRBD1 (5 bases). This CDR3 is built from 12 residues. Looked up from germline, CDR1 is MNHEY and CDR2 is SVGEGT. Trimming removed 6 bases at V and 7 bases at J, with 10 bases between. CDR3: CASRTGPNEQFF. The DNA for the CDR3 is TGTGCCAGCAGAACAGGACCGAATGAGCAGTTCTTC.

Only a few counts were recorded for this clonotype. The chain carries TRBV6-2 or TRBV6-3 and TRBJ2-3; D remains unclear. V lost 2 bases and J lost 11, with 11 bases in between. This CDR3 has 12 amino acids. Per the germline V gene, CDR1 is MNHEY and CDR2 is SVGEGT. CDR3 protein: CASSYGPMKQYF. DNA of the CDR3: TGTGCCAGCAGTTACGGTCCAATGAAGCAGTATTTT.